The 23 T cell receptor beta chains in this list originate from one sample, sequenced in a study of Graves' ophthalmopathy and Graves' hyperthyroidism. Amplified material comprised TCR beta CDR3 regions derived from RNA transcripts. RT-PCR was first run with HTBI primers, then multiplex PCR in a second round. A single record per CDR3 protein comes from TCRdb applying MiXCR to the multiplex PCR reads. The repertoire holds 240,000 or so distinct CDR3 sequences, with approximately 42% as singletons. Sequencing was performed on peripheral blood. The receptors derive from an adult man with Graves' ophthalmopathy.

This sequence joins TRBV7-9 and TRBJ1-2; possible D gene TRBD1, 5 bases. The CDR3 is 12 residues long. V gave up 7 bases and J gave up 8 bases, with 14 bases separating them. The germline gives CDR1 SEHNR, CDR2 FQNEAQ (reference sequence). Written as DNA, the CDR3 is TGTGCCAGCACCGCTGGGGCCTACGGCTACACCTTC. It specifies CASTAGAYGYTF. Variable domain in full (rest from reference TRBV7-9 and TRBJ1-2): DTGVSQNPRHKITKRGQNVTFRCDPISEHNRLYWYRQTLGQGPEFLTYFQNEAQLEKSRLLSDRFSAERPKGSFSTLEIQRTEQGDSAMYLCASTAGAYGYTFGSGTRLTVV.

The chain uses TRBV7-3 and TRBJ1-2, with TRBD1 as a possible D gene (5 bases). V dropped 4 bases and J dropped 0 bases, with 9 bases sitting between them. CDR1 and CDR2 from the germline V gene are SGHTA and FQGTGA. The CDR3 runs to 14 residues. For the CDR3, the DNA is TGTGCCAGCAGCTGGGACCGATCTAACTATGGCTACACCTTC. As protein: CASSWDRSNYGYTF. Full variable domain (outside the CDR3, taken from reference TRBV7-3 and TRBJ1-2): GAGVSQTPSNKVTEKGKYVELRCDPISGHTALYWYRQSLGQGPEFLIYFQGTGAADDSGLPNDRFFAVRPEGSVSTLKIQRTERGDSAVYLCASSWDRSNYGYTFGSGTRLTVV.

The chain recombines TRBV7-9 with TRBJ2-7, with no clear D. The germline V gene has CDR1 SEHNR and CDR2 FQNEAQ (reference sequence). The CDR3 is made up of 13 amino acids. Trimming took 3 bases from V and 3 from J, leaving 9 bases between them. The DNA of the CDR3 is TGTGCCAGCAGCTTGGGCCTCATCTACGAGCAGTACTTC. Residues: CASSLGLIYEQYF.

This clonotype was detected many times. The chain has TRBV15 and TRBJ1-2; D is unclear. V was cut by 4 bases and J by 0 bases, with 6 bases left in between. Germline values: CDR1 LNHNV, CDR2 YYDKDF (reference sequence). This CDR3 is 13 amino acids long. CDR3 in amino acids: CATSNIANYGYTF. The CDR3 nucleotides are TGTGCCACCAGCAACATAGCTAACTATGGCTACACCTTC. The variable domain in full, with the rest retrieved from reference TRBV15 and TRBJ1-2, is DAMVIQNPRYQVTQFGKPVTLSCSQTLNHNVMYWYQQKSSQAPKLLFHYYDKDFNNEADTPDNFQSRRPNTSFCFLDIRSPGLGDTAMYLCATSNIANYGYTFGSGTRLTVV.

The V call is TRBV5-6, the J call TRBJ1-2; D is perhaps TRBD1 (5 bases). Looked up from germline, CDR1 is SGHDT and CDR2 is YYEEEE. This CDR3 region has 14 residues. V was cut by 8 bases and J by 4 bases, with 18 bases left in between. The CDR3 protein is CASKGRANIYGYTF. CDR3 bases: TGTGCCAGTAAGGGGAGGGCAAATATCTATGGCTACACCTTC.

This clonotype was observed a few times. The rearrangement joins TRBV4-1 to TRBJ2-5, with TRBD2 matching 9 bases. After removal of 3 bases from V and 3 bases from J, the junction contained 8 bases not matched to a gene. The CDR3 is 16 amino acids. CDR1 and CDR2 from the germline V gene are MGHRA and YSYEKL. CDR3 region: CASSQGSAGGKETQYF. CDR3 in DNA: TGCGCCAGCAGCCAGGGTTCGGCGGGGGGGAAAGAGACCCAGTACTTC.

This clonotype was detected a few times. This chain connects TRBV7-8 to TRBJ1-1; D gene unclear. Germline assignment: CDR1 SGHVS and CDR2 FQNEAQ. The CDR3 sequence is 13 residues long. V was shortened by 6 bases and J by 1 base, with 9 bases between the two germline ends. The CDR3 spells CASSFLSNTEAFF. DNA for the CDR3: TGTGCCAGCAGTTTCTTGTCGAACACTGAAGCTTTCTTT.

This clonotype was seen more than once but under ten times. The chain is built from TRBV29-1 and TRBJ2-5, with unresolved D. Trimming left V 7 bases short and J 1 base short, with 4 bases between. Germline V CDR1 and CDR2: SQVTM, ANQGSEA. CDR3 size: 10 residues. CDR3 coding DNA: TGCAGCGGGCGCCAAGAGACCCAGTACTTC. Protein: CSGRQETQYF.

This chain connects TRBV19 to TRBJ2-2; D unclear. V lost 3 bases to trimming and J lost 4 bases, with 6 bases between them. CDR1 LNHDA and CDR2 SQIVND come from the germline V gene (reference sequence). There are 13 residues in the CDR3. In nucleotides, the CDR3 is TGTGCCAGTAGTATCCAGACCACCGGGGAGCTGTTTTTT. Encoded protein: CASSIQTTGELFF. The full variable domain, in which reference TRBV19 and TRBJ2-2 provide the parts outside the CDR3, is DGGITQSPKYLFRKEGQNVTLSCEQNLNHDAMYWYRQDPGQGLRLIYYSQIVNDFQKGDIAEGYSVSREKKESFPLTVTSAQKNPTAFYLCASSIQTTGELFFGEGSRLTVL.

There are many counts of this clonotype. The chain joins TRBV7-9 to TRBJ1-4; D call uncertain. With 5 bases removed from V and 6 bases from J, the gap between germline ends came to 10 bases. The germline CDR1 and CDR2 sequences are SEHNR and FQNEAQ (reference sequence). The CDR3 covers 13 residues. CDR3 DNA sequence: TGTGCCAGCAGCCCCCCCGGAGATGAAAAACTGTTTTTT. Its protein is CASSPPGDEKLFF.

The count of this clonotype is one. This chain connects TRBV9 to TRBJ2-5; TRBD2 matches at 8 bases. This CDR3 comprises 17 residues. In germline, CDR1 is SGDLS, CDR2 YYNGEE. The ends lost 4 bases at V and 5 bases at J; junction bases unmatched: 16. The CDR3 spells CASSSSGTRGRGETQYF. CDR3 DNA sequence: TGTGCCAGCAGCTCATCCGGGACTAGAGGGAGAGGGGAGACCCAGTACTTC.

The sample holds a few counts of this clonotype. The rearrangement links TRBV20-1 to TRBJ2-5; 9 positions match TRBD2. Trimming removed 0 bases from V and 5 bases from J; junction bases left unmatched: 7. The CDR3 is 15 residues long. Germline CDR1 is DFQATT and CDR2 is SNEGSKA (reference sequence). CDR3 coding DNA: TGCAGTGCTAGAGACCCGGGACTAGCCGGGGAGACCCAGTACTTC. Amino acids: CSARDPGLAGETQYF.

This clonotype was detected only a few times. The chain carries TRBV2 and TRBJ1-4; 7 bases are a match to TRBD1. The germline CDR1 and CDR2 sequences are SNHLY and FYNNEI. The CDR3 covers 16 residues. V gave up 6 bases and J gave up 8 bases; unmatched junction bases: 15. CDR3 DNA sequence: TGTGCCAGCAGAAGAACAGCGACAGGGATGAACGAAAAACTGTTTTTT. Translated: CASRRTATGMNEKLFF.

Worth noting for this clonotype: Sequence at one end of the junction differs from germline and may be a read error. The chain joins TRBV10-3 to TRBJ2-5; D is unresolved. The germline CDR1 and CDR2 sequences are ENHRY and SYGVKD. The length of the CDR3 is 15 residues. CDR3 in DNA: TGTGCCAGCAGTGATTCAGGTTCACGCCGAGAGACCCAGTACTTC. Amino acid sequence: CASSDSGSRRETQYF.

In DNA, the CDR3 is TGTGCCAGCACCCCTGGCGGGGGGCCGGGCTATGGCTACACCTTC. Its translation is CASTPGGGPGYGYTF. The J gene is TRBJ1-2, the V gene TRBV7-2, with D possibly being TRBD1 (6 bases). V lost 7 bases and J lost 4, with 19 bases in between. Germline-derived CDR1 and CDR2 are SGHTA and FQGNSA. CDR3 size: 15 residues.

This clonotype was recorded a few times. The chain uses TRBV7-2 and TRBJ1-2; D remains ambiguous. This CDR3 has 13 residues. Germline CDR1 SGHTA, CDR2 FQGNSA. V dropped 7 bases and J dropped 5 bases, with 14 bases sitting between them. The CDR3 loop reads CASTPGPAYGYTF. The DNA for the CDR3 is TGTGCCAGCACCCCAGGCCCTGCTTATGGCTACACCTTC. The complete variable domain, with remaining parts taken from reference TRBV7-2 and TRBJ1-2, reads GAGVSQSPSNKVTEKGKDVELRCDPISGHTALYWYRQSLGQGLEFLIYFQGNSAPDKSGLPSDRFSAERTGGSVSTLTIQRTQQEDSAVYLCASTPGPAYGYTFGSGTRLTVV.

The chain is built from TRBV6-2 or TRBV6-3 and TRBJ1-4, with D perhaps matching TRBD1 (6 bases). The CDR3 has 14 residues. The germline V gene has CDR1 MNHEY and CDR2 SVGEGT. The germline V and J ends were trimmed by 6 bases and 10 bases, with 18 bases remaining between them. The CDR3: CASSPTGKGAKLFF. DNA of the CDR3: TGTGCCAGCAGCCCGACAGGCAAAGGGGCAAAACTGTTTTTT.

This sequence joins TRBV7-3 and TRBJ2-5; D may be TRBD1 or TRBD2 (8 bases each). This CDR3 is built from 18 residues. Trimming left V 1 base short and J 2 bases short, with 20 bases between. CDR1 and CDR2 from the germline V gene are SGHTA and FQGTGA. CDR3 residues: CASSLKPGGRGGQETQYF. The CDR3, as DNA: TGTGCCAGCAGCTTAAAACCAGGGGGCCGGGGGGGGCAAGAGACCCAGTACTTC.

The chain employs TRBV3-1 and TRBJ1-6; D is unclear. This CDR3 has 14 residues. V was trimmed by 5 bases and J by 9 bases, leaving 14 bases between them. Germline-derived CDR1 and CDR2 are LGHDT and YNNKEL (reference sequence). Here the CDR3 DNA reads TGTGCCAGCAGCTCGAGAAGGGATCGTTCACCCCTCCACTTT. Protein product: CASSSRRDRSPLHF.

A few counts support this clonotype. This chain uses TRBV2 with TRBJ2-6, with 8 bases lining up with TRBD2. This CDR3 region has 16 residues. Germline CDR1 reads SNHLY; CDR2 reads FYNNEI. The V and J ends lost 3 bases and 0 bases, in that order; junction bases with no gene match: 1. This CDR3 reads CASSDGRASGANVLTF. DNA of the CDR3: TGTGCCAGCAGTGACGGGAGGGCCTCTGGGGCCAACGTCCTGACTTTC.

The sample holds a few counts of this clonotype. The V call is TRBV10-3, the J call TRBJ2-7; 9 nucleotides agree with TRBD1. Germline CDR1 ENHRY, CDR2 SYGVKD. The CDR3 is 13 residues long. V shed 5 bases and J 4 bases; nucleotides not matched to a gene: 3. The CDR3, as DNA: TGTGCCATCAGTCCGGGACAGGGTTACGAGCAGTACTTC. This translates into CAISPGQGYEQYF.

This clonotype has just one count. Here the CDR3 reads CASSFQTGDGETQYF. The CDR3 nucleotides read TGTGCCAGCAGTTTCCAGACAGGGGACGGGGAGACCCAGTACTTC. The V gene is TRBV6-5, the J gene TRBJ2-5; TRBD1 aligns across 8 bases. This CDR3 has 15 residues. In germline, CDR1 is MNHEY, CDR2 SVGAGI. The V segment lost 4 bases and the J segment 5 bases; nucleotides outside the gene matches: 9.

The chain carries TRBV20-1 and TRBJ2-5; 7 positions match TRBD1. The V segment lost 5 bases and the J segment 5 bases; nucleotides outside the gene matches: 11. CDR1 and CDR2 from the germline V gene are DFQATT and SNEGSKA (reference sequence). The CDR3 length is 14 residues. The CDR3 loop is CSAYKGQLGETQYF. The DNA of the CDR3 is TGCAGTGCTTATAAGGGACAGTTAGGGGAGACCCAGTACTTC.